Listed below are T cell receptor beta chains from one sample, sequenced in a study of graft-versus-host responses after intestinal transplantation. Profiling relied on immunoSEQ multiplex PCR, and the TCRdb table lists in-frame clones only, not all of them. This sample yields approximately 80,000 clones, of which roughly 89% are seen a single time; roughly 0.37% belongs to the top ten. These receptors are not linked to any known antigen. Source: unstimulated CD4+ T cells sorted from spleen or lymph node cells, taken before intestinal transplant. These receptors were obtained from a human donor who received an intestinal transplant. Both conserved end residues are part of each CDR3. A D gene is named only where the DNA matches it firmly. Clone size appears in some rows only: once, few, many, or a class for an expanded clone.

J,V,D,size,DNA,CDR3
TRBJ2-1,TRBV25-1,TRBD2,-,TGTGCCAGCAGTGGGACTAGCGGGGTGGCCTACAATGAGCAGTTCTTC,CASSGTSGVAYNEQFF
TRBJ2-7,TRBV6-1,-,-,TGTGCCGGAGGACCCCTCTACGAGCAGTACTTC,CAGGPLYEQYF
TRBJ1-2,TRBV27,TRBD1,-,TGTGCCAGCAGTCGGACAGGGGGTGGCTACACCTTC,CASSRTGGGYTF
TRBJ1-3,TRBV7-3,-,few,TGTGCCAGCAGCTTAAGCTACTTAGACACCATATATTTT,CASSLSYLDTIYF
TRBJ2-7,TRBV11-2,-,-,TGTGCCAGCAGCTTAGAAGCGGGCCGTCTCTACGAGCAGTACTTC,CASSLEAGRLYEQYF
TRBJ2-2,TRBV30,-,-,TGTGCCTGGATAAGACAGGCGAACACCGGGGAGCTGTTTTTT,CAWIRQANTGELFF
TRBJ2-1,TRBV5-1,-,-,TGCGCCAGCAGCTTGGCATCAGGGGACTACAATGAGCAGTTCTTC,CASSLASGDYNEQFF
TRBJ2-3,TRBV6-1,TRBD2,-,TGTGCCAGCTCGCGGGGGGGCAAGGCAGATACGCAGTATTTT,CASSRGGKADTQYF
TRBJ1-1,TRBV7-2,-,-,TGTGCCAGCATCCCCCCCCCGACAGTGAACACTGAAGCTTTCTTT,CASIPPPTVNTEAFF
TRBJ1-2,TRBV6-5,TRBD1,-,TGTGCCAGCAGTGCCGGGACAGAATCCCATTATGGCTACACCTTC,CASSAGTESHYGYTF
TRBJ2-4,TRBV15,-,-,TGTGCCACCAGCCGCCCGGGAAACATTCAGTACTTC,CATSRPGNIQYF
TRBJ2-2,TRBV27,-,-,TGTGCCAGCAGCGTACAGGGTAACGGGGAGCTGTTTTTT,CASSVQGNGELFF
TRBJ2-2,TRBV9,-,once,TGTGCCAGCAGCGTAGACGCGGGCTTCGCGAACACCGGGGAGCTGTTTTTT,CASSVDAGFANTGELFF
TRBJ2-4,TRBV2,TRBD1,-,TGTGCCAGCAGGGCCGATGGACAGGGAGCCATTCAGTACTTC,CASRADGQGAIQYF
TRBJ1-6,TRBV11-2,-,-,TGTGCCAGCAGCCCGAGCCTGACTCCTAGCTCCTATAATTCACCCCTCCACTTT,CASSPSLTPSSYNSPLHF
TRBJ2-7,TRBV19,-,-,TGTGCCAGTAGTATCCAAAGGGAGTGGTACGAGCAGTACTTC,CASSIQREWYEQYF
TRBJ2-1,TRBV2,-,-,TGTGCCAGCAGTGGAGTCAATGAGCAGTTCTTC,CASSGVNEQFF
TRBJ2-1,TRBV2,TRBD2,-,TGTGCCAGCAGTGGCATTGGACTAGCGGGAGAGGGTGAGCAGTTCTTC,CASSGIGLAGEGEQFF
TRBJ1-1,TRBV21-1,-,few,TGTGCCAGCAGCTTAGGGCGGGGGCTGAACACTGAAGCTTTCTTT,CASSLGRGLNTEAFF
TRBJ2-3,TRBV19,-,-,TGTGCCTTATCCCACACAAGCACAGATACGCAGTATTTT,CALSHTSTDTQYF
TRBJ1-3,TRBV9,-,-,TGTGCCAGCAGCGTAGCTTCGCAGGGGAACACCATATATTTT,CASSVASQGNTIYF
TRBJ1-2,TRBV6-1,-,-,TGTGCCAGCAGTGAAGGCGGCAGCCGCTATGGCTACACCTTC,CASSEGGSRYGYTF
TRBJ2-3,TRBV30,TRBD2,-,TGTGCCTGGAGTTATAGCGGGGGTACAGATACGCAGTATTTT,CAWSYSGGTDTQYF
TRBJ2-1,TRBV10-2,TRBD2,-,TGCGCCAGCAGGAGCCTAGCGGGGGGGAGGAATGAGCAGTTCTTC,CASRSLAGGRNEQFF
TRBJ2-5,TRBV15,-,-,TGTGCCACCAGCAGAGGGACCTTAGGAGGAGAGACCCAGTACTTC,CATSRGTLGGETQYF
TRBJ1-1,TRBV7-9,-,-,TGTGCCAGCAGATTGGTCCCAGGAAAAGCTTTCTTT,CASRLVPGKAFF
TRBJ1-2,TRBV6-5,-,-,TGTGCCACCTCCCCCAAACAGAGCTATGGCTACACCTTC,CATSPKQSYGYTF
TRBJ1-2,TRBV4-1,-,-,TGCGCCAGCAGCCTAGCGCAGGGGCAATATGGCTACACCTTC,CASSLAQGQYGYTF
TRBJ2-2,TRBV27,TRBD2,-,TGTGCCAGCAGTATAGTACTAGCGGGAGGACCCGGGGAGCTGTTTTTT,CASSIVLAGGPGELFF
TRBJ1-6,TRBV6-1,-,-,TGTGCCAGCAGTGAAGGGGCTAATTCACCCCTCCACTTT,CASSEGANSPLHF
TRBJ2-7,TRBV28,TRBD1,-,TGTGCCAGCAGCTGGGGACAGGGTGAGCAGTACTTC,CASSWGQGEQYF
TRBJ2-5,TRBV5-1,-,-,TGCGCCAGCAGCCATTGGCGCCGGGGGAGGTACCAAGAGACCCAGTACTTC,CASSHWRRGRYQETQYF
TRBJ2-3,TRBV29-1,-,-,TGCAGCGTTGAAAGGGGTCCCAGAGATACGCAGTATTTT,CSVERGPRDTQYF
TRBJ2-2,TRBV19,-,few,TGTGCCAGTAGTATAGGGACTGGCCTCACCGGGGAGCTGTTTTTT,CASSIGTGLTGELFF
TRBJ2-7,TRBV2,-,-,TGTGCCAGCAGTACCGCCAGAACGTACGAGCAGTACTTC,CASSTARTYEQYF
TRBJ2-5,TRBV5-1,TRBD2,-,TGCGCCAGCAAAAGAGTTGGGACTACCCAAGAGACCCAGTACTTC,CASKRVGTTQETQYF
TRBJ1-1,TRBV9,TRBD1,once,TGTGCCAGCAGCGCCCAGGGGGGTACTGAAGCTTTCTTT,CASSAQGGTEAFF
TRBJ2-5,TRBV11-2,TRBD2,-,TGTGCCAGCAGCCTAGCGACTAGCAAGACCCAGTACTTC,CASSLATSKTQYF
TRBJ1-2,TRBV6-1,-,-,TGTGCCAGCAGTGGGCAGGCCATTGGGGGCTACACCTTC,CASSGQAIGGYTF
TRBJ2-1,TRBV5-1,-,-,TGCGCCAGCGGAGCGGCCAATGAGCAGTTCTTC,CASGAANEQFF
TRBJ2-2,TRBV7-6,-,once,TGTGCCAGCAGCTTAGCAGGACACAACACCGGGGAGCTGTTTTTT,CASSLAGHNTGELFF
TRBJ2-6,TRBV2,-,-,TGTGCCACAACAACGTCGCCCCGCTCTGGGGCCAACGTCCTGACTTTC,CATTTSPRSGANVLTF
TRBJ2-1,TRBV7-8,TRBD1,-,TGTGCCAGCACCACACGGACAGGGGGGGGCCGCAATGAGCAGTTCTTC,CASTTRTGGGRNEQFF
TRBJ2-3,TRBV5-1,TRBD2,-,TGCGCCAGCAGCCCCCTCAGCGGGAGCAGCACAGATACGCAGTATTTT,CASSPLSGSSTDTQYF
TRBJ2-7,TRBV28,TRBD1,-,TGTGCCAGCAGTTCTCCCGGGACAGACACCTACGAGCAGTACTTC,CASSSPGTDTYEQYF
TRBJ1-5,TRBV7-9,TRBD1,-,TGTGCCAGCAGAATAGGACAGGGGGCCTTACTTCAAAATCAGCCCCAGCATTTT,CASRIGQGALLQNQPQHF
TRBJ1-2,TRBV5-4,-,once,TGTGCCAGCAGCTTGGGGGCCGGGGCTAACTATGGCTACACCTTC,CASSLGAGANYGYTF
TRBJ2-1,TRBV5-3,-,-,TGTGCCAGAAGCCACCCGGGACACTACGGGGAGACAGACAATGAGCAGTTCTTC,CARSHPGHYGETDNEQFF
TRBJ2-3,TRBV4-1,TRBD2,-,TGCGCCAGCAGCCAAGATGGAGCGGGAGGCAGGACAGATACGCAGTATTTT,CASSQDGAGGRTDTQYF
TRBJ1-2,TRBV7-2,-,-,TGTGCCAGCAGCTTAGTATCCCACAGAGGGAACTATGGCTACACCTTC,CASSLVSHRGNYGYTF
TRBJ2-7,TRBV6-5,TRBD1,-,TGTGCCAGCAGTTATCGGGGACAGGGGCTATACGAGCAGTACTTC,CASSYRGQGLYEQYF
TRBJ2-7,TRBV27,TRBD1,-,TGTGCCAGCAGTTTAATGGGGACAGGGACGTACGAGCAGTACTTC,CASSLMGTGTYEQYF
TRBJ2-1,TRBV27,-,-,TGTGCCAGCAGTACAGGAGATCGCCACAATGAGCAGTTCTTC,CASSTGDRHNEQFF
TRBJ2-3,TRBV2,TRBD2,-,TGTGCCAGCAGTCTCTCGCAGCGGGGGCTCCCGGATACGCAGTATTTT,CASSLSQRGLPDTQYF
TRBJ1-4,TRBV28,-,-,TGTGCCAGCAGTTTATCAGTTCTTAATGAAAAACTGTTTTTT,CASSLSVLNEKLFF
TRBJ2-7,TRBV2,-,-,TGTGCCAGCAGTGGTCAGTCCCTAAGCAGGAAGCAGTACTTC,CASSGQSLSRKQYF
TRBJ2-7,TRBV18,TRBD1,once,TGTGCCAGCTTCTCCGACCGGGACAGGGCCTACGAGCAGTACTTC,CASFSDRDRAYEQYF
TRBJ2-1,TRBV2,TRBD2,-,TGTGCCAGCAGGATCGGGACTAGCGGAGGTGAGCAGTTCTTC,CASRIGTSGGEQFF
TRBJ1-1,TRBV7-2,-,-,TGTGCCAGCAGCTTAGATTGGGGGGTCCAAGGGACTGAAGCTTTCTTT,CASSLDWGVQGTEAFF
TRBJ2-1,TRBV5-6,-,-,TGTGCCAGCAGCCCTCCCGGGACTTCCTACAATGAGCAGTTCTTC,CASSPPGTSYNEQFF